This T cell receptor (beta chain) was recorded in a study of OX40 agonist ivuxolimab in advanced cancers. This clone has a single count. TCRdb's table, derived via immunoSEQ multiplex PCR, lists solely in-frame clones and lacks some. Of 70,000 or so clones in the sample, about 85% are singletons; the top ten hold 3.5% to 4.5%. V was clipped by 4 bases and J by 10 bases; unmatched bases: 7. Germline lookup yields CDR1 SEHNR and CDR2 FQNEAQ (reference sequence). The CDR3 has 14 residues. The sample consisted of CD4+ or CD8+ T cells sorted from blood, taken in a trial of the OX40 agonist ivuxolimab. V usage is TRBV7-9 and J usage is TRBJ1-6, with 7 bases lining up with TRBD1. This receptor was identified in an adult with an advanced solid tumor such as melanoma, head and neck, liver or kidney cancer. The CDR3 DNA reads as TGTGCCAGCAGCTCCCGACAGGGACGGTCACCCCTCCACTTT. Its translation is CASSSRQGRSPLHF.